This TCR beta chain is from a study of CD8 T cells in ankylosing spondylitis. Study-level results: Reactive arthritis synovial fluid and blood were previously reported to contain some motif variants. Peripheral blood held disease-linked clones only at relatively low frequency, and these were CD8+.

The V end lost 6 bases, the J end lost 4 bases, and 12 bases lay between the germline ends. The germline gives CDR1 MNHNS, CDR2 SASEGT. The CDR3 loop spans 13 amino acids. This clonotype was counted a few times. Its antigen is currently unknown. Each CDR3 protein is one row after TCRdb ran MiXCR on the 5' RACE reads. The repertoire includes about 260,000 distinct CDR3 sequences, 20% to 30% of them detected once, and 0.61% sits in the top ten. J is TRBJ2-5 and V is TRBV6-1, with D perhaps assigned TRBD1 or TRBD2 (5 bases each). The source material was blood, either unsorted or a sorted T cell fraction (not recorded which). The clonotype originates from a male donor with ankylosing spondylitis or in good health (not recorded which). CDR3 sequence: CASRGEARETQYF. CDR3 in DNA: TGTGCCAGCAGGGGGGAAGCCAGAGAGACCCAGTACTTC.